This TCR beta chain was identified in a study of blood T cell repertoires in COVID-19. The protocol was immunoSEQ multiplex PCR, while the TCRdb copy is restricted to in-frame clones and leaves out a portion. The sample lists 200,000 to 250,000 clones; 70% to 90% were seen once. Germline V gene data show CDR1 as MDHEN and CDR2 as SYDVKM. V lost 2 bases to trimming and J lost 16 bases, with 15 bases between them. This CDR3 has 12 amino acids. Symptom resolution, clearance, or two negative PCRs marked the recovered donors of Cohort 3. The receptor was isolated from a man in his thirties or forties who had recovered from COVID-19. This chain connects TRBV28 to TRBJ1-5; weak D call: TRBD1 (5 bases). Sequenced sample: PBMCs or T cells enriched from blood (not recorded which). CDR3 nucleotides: TGTGCCAGCAGTTTAGGGGGGGATGGTAGACATTTT. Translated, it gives CASSLGGDGRHF.